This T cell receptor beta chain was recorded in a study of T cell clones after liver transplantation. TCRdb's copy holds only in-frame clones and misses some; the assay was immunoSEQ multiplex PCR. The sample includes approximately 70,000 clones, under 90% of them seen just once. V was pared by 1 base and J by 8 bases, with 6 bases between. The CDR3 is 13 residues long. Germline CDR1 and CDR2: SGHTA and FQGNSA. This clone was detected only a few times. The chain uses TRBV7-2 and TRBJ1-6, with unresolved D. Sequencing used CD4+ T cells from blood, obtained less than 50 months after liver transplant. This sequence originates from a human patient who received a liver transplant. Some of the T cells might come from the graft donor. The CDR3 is CASSLESDSPLHF. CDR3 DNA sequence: TGTGCCAGCAGCTTAGAGTCGGATTCACCCCTCCACTTT.